Following are 25 T cell receptor beta chains from one sample sequenced in a study of blood T cell repertoires in COVID-19. TCRdb's copy holds only in-frame clones and misses some; the assay was immunoSEQ multiplex PCR. The table has hundreds of thousands of clones, roughly 85% seen once. Input material: peripheral blood. The source of these receptors is a man aged 50-59 years with active or convalescent COVID-19.

This clone has a handful of counts. The chain couples TRBV29-1 to TRBJ1-4; 7 nucleotides align to TRBD1. The germline V gene encodes CDR1 SQVTM and CDR2 ANQGSEA. The CDR3 has 15 residues. Unmatched junction bases numbered 10, after V lost 1 base and J lost 8 bases. CDR3 protein: CSVEGWEQGREKLFF. The CDR3 DNA follows: TGCAGCGTTGAAGGTTGGGAACAGGGGAGAGAAAAACTGTTTTTT.

The J gene is TRBJ1-5, the V gene TRBV30; D gene ambiguous. Germline V gene lookup returns CDR1 GTSNPN and CDR2 SVGIG (reference sequence). With 1 base removed from V and 7 bases from J, the gap between germline ends came to 11 bases. This CDR3 spans 13 amino acids. CDR3 amino acids: CAWSDSGYQPQHF. CDR3 nucleotide sequence: TGTGCCTGGAGTGACAGTGGTTACCAGCCCCAGCATTTT.

This clone turned up a few times. The chain joins TRBV28 to TRBJ2-7, with D possibly being TRBD1 (6 bases). Trimming pared 8 bases from V and 2 bases from J, leaving 16 bases between. Germline V CDR1 and CDR2: MDHEN, SYDVKM. The CDR3 sequence is 14 residues long. DNA of the CDR3: TGTGCCAGCGAAACACCGCACAGGGCCTACGAGCAGTACTTC. It specifies CASETPHRAYEQYF.

This chain joins TRBV15 and TRBJ2-6, with D tentatively TRBD2 (5 bases). The CDR3 consists of 19 residues. The ends were cut back, 2 bases at V and 0 bases at J, with 17 bases in the middle. The germline CDR1 and CDR2 sequences are LNHNV and YYDKDF (reference sequence). CDR3 residues: CATSRFSFGSYSGANVLTF. The CDR3 coding sequence is TGTGCCACCAGCAGATTTAGTTTTGGGAGCTACTCTGGGGCCAACGTCCTGACTTTC.

This clone was detected only a few times. The chain links TRBV5-1 to TRBJ1-3, with no clear D. CDR3 length: 14 residues. CDR1 and CDR2 (germline): SGHRS, YFSETQ. Trimming removed 7 bases at V and 4 bases at J, with 15 bases between. CDR3 region: CASSPSASGNTIYF. The CDR3 nucleotides read TGCGCCAGCTCCCCGTCCGCGTCGGGAAACACCATATATTTT.

The rearrangement joins TRBV2 to TRBJ1-5; TRBD1 is a possible D gene (5 bases). Trimming shortened V by 4 bases and J by 5 bases, and 12 bases separated the two germline ends. The CDR3 extends over 14 amino acids. Looked up from germline, CDR1 is SNHLY and CDR2 is FYNNEI. The DNA of the CDR3 is TGTGCCAGCAGTGTATTCGGCAGGGATCAGCCCCAGCATTTT. Amino acid sequence: CASSVFGRDQPQHF.

With regard to this clone: One end of the junction varies from germline; a read error may be responsible. Other DNA sequences in the same sample also yield this CDR3. The rearrangement links TRBV7-9 to TRBJ2-1; 9 bases align to TRBD2. This CDR3 comprises 16 residues. CDR1 and CDR2 from the germline V gene are SEHNR and FQNEAQ (reference sequence). CDR3 region: CASSSAGTSLYYEQFF. CDR3 DNA sequence: TGCGCCAGCAGCTCCGCCGGGACTAGCCTCTATTATGAGCAGTTCTTC.

The rearrangement links TRBV18 to TRBJ2-7; TRBD1 agrees at 7 bases. The CDR3 is 13 residues long. V was clipped by 8 bases and J by 3 bases; unmatched bases: 7. Germline V gene sequence: CDR1 KGHSH, CDR2 LQKENI. CDR3 region: CASRGQENYEQYF. DNA of the CDR3: TGTGCCAGCCGCGGACAGGAAAACTACGAGCAGTACTTC. The full variable domain, with the rest looked up from reference TRBV18 and TRBJ2-7, is NAGVMQNPRHLVRRRGQEARLRCSPMKGHSHVYWYRQLPEEGLKFMVYLQKENIIDESGMPKERFSAEFPKEGPSILRIQQVVRGDSAAYFCASRGQENYEQYFGPGTRLTVT.

Details on this clone: At one of its ends the junction is not consistent with the germline gene, which may arise from a read error. This sequence joins TRBV7-2 and TRBJ1-2; tentatively, D is TRBD1 (6 bases). Looked up from germline, CDR1 is SGHTA and CDR2 is FQGNSA. This CDR3 has 13 residues. CDR3 bases: TGTGCAAGCAGAGCAGGGGCGAACTATGGCTACACCTTC. Amino acid sequence: CASRAGANYGYTF. The variable domain in full, completed from reference TRBV7-2 and TRBJ1-2, reads GAGVSQSPSNKVTEKGKDVELRCDPISGHTALYWYRQSLGQGLEFLIYFQGNSAPDKSGLPSDRFSAERTGGSVSTLTIQRTQQEDSAVYLCASRAGANYGYTFGSGTRLTVV.

The chain combines TRBV5-4 with TRBJ2-5; TRBD1 matches at 9 bases. CDR1 SGHNT and CDR2 YYREEE come from the germline V gene (reference sequence). The CDR3 extends over 16 amino acids. Trimming cost V 4 bases and J 2 bases; bases outside gene matches: 9. CDR3 residues: CASSLRTGAKQETQYF. The CDR3 coding sequence is TGTGCCAGCAGCCTTCGGACAGGGGCTAAACAAGAGACCCAGTACTTC.

This CDR3 is CASSVTNYGYTF. Written as DNA, the CDR3 is TGTGCCAGCAGTGTAACTAACTATGGCTACACCTTC. The chain uses TRBV2 and TRBJ1-2; D unclear. V lost 4 bases and J 0 bases, leaving 3 bases between the germline ends. This CDR3 is built from 12 residues. Germline loops: CDR1 SNHLY, CDR2 FYNNEI.

The chain links TRBV7-9 to TRBJ2-1, with 8 nucleotides matching TRBD2. V shed 5 bases, J shed 10 bases, and the junction held 13 bases outside the gene matches. Germline CDR1 and CDR2: SEHNR and FQNEAQ (reference sequence). This CDR3 has 15 residues. CDR3 in amino acids: CASSRPPGGGGEQFF. DNA of the CDR3: TGTGCCAGCAGCCGTCCACCGGGAGGGGGAGGGGAGCAGTTCTTC.

The chain recombines TRBV30 with TRBJ1-3; a weak D match, TRBD1 (6 bases). CDR3 length equals 13 residues. CDR1 is GTSNPN, CDR2 SVGIG, per germline (reference sequence). The V end was cut by 7 bases, the J end by 4 bases, with 14 bases between. The DNA of the CDR3 is TGTGCCTCGACAGGTTTGGGGGGAAACACCATATATTTT. It yields the protein CASTGLGGNTIYF.

Only one count was recorded for this clone. The chain carries TRBV18 and TRBJ2-3; D possibly corresponds to TRBD1 (6 bases). CDR3 length: 17 residues. V lost 2 bases to trimming and J lost 1 base, with 16 bases between them. Germline V gene data show CDR1 as KGHSH and CDR2 as LQKENI. CDR3 coding DNA: TGTGCCAGCTCACCAGACCCCGGGACACCTCGCACAGATACGCAGTATTTT. It translates to CASSPDPGTPRTDTQYF.

The V gene is TRBV7-9, the J gene TRBJ2-3; D might be TRBD2 (6 bases). The CDR3 length is 14 residues. Germline CDR1 is SEHNR and CDR2 is FQNEAQ (reference sequence). Deletions cut 3 bases from V and 2 bases from J, with 9 bases between. The CDR3 DNA reads TGTGCCAGCAGCTTGAGCGGGCTCACAGATACGCAGTATTTT. This encodes CASSLSGLTDTQYF.

The chain's CDR3 is CASSSPGQSNTEAFF. In DNA, the CDR3 is TGTGCCAGCAGTTCCCCTGGGCAGAGCAACACTGAAGCTTTCTTT. The chain recombines TRBV28 with TRBJ1-1; D gene uncertain. Trimming took off 4 bases at V and 2 bases at J, with 14 bases between the two ends. Germline V gene data show CDR1 as MDHEN and CDR2 as SYDVKM. This CDR3 spans 15 amino acids.

The rearrangement uses TRBV3-1 (or the pseudogene TRBV3-2) and TRBJ2-3, with 7 positions matching TRBD2. The CDR3 extends over 18 amino acids. The ends lost 0 bases at V and 14 bases at J; junction bases unmatched: 23. The germline V gene has CDR1 LGHDT and CDR2 YNNKEL (reference sequence). The CDR3 reads CASSQEAGEEGVKKGLYF. The DNA of the CDR3 is TGTGCCAGCAGCCAAGAGGCGGGGGAGGAGGGTGTCAAAAAGGGGCTGTATTTT.

The chain joins TRBV28 to TRBJ1-5, with D possibly TRBD1 on 5 matching bases. CDR3 length equals 15 residues. Trimming removed 2 bases at V and 5 bases at J, with 13 bases between. Germline V lookup: CDR1 MDHEN, CDR2 SYDVKM. CDR3 amino acids: CASSLSQGQHQPQHF. The CDR3 DNA sequence: TGTGCCAGCAGTTTAAGCCAGGGTCAACATCAGCCCCAGCATTTT.

This chain links TRBV2 with TRBJ2-5; the match to TRBD1 covers 9 bases. The CDR3 consists of 15 residues. After removal of 4 bases from V and 5 bases from J, the junction contained 8 bases not matched to a gene. CDR1 SNHLY and CDR2 FYNNEI come from the germline V gene. DNA for the CDR3: TGTGCCAGCAGTGCAGGGACAGGGCGCCAGGAGACCCAGTACTTC. It encodes CASSAGTGRQETQYF.

J is TRBJ2-1 and V is TRBV6-6; the match to TRBD1 covers 8 bases. V lost 5 bases to trimming and J lost 5 bases; unmatched junction nucleotides: 14. Per germline, CDR1 MNHNY and CDR2 SVGAGI (reference sequence). The CDR3 consists of 17 residues. CDR3 region: CASSPALGQGPNNEQFF. CDR3 nucleotide sequence: TGTGCCAGCAGTCCTGCCCTCGGACAGGGCCCTAACAATGAGCAGTTCTTC.

This clone was found a few times. The V call is TRBV28, the J call TRBJ1-2; the D is unclear. This CDR3 has 17 amino acids. Germline V gene data show CDR1 as MDHEN and CDR2 as SYDVKM. Trimming took 6 bases from V and 3 from J, leaving 23 bases between them. The chain's CDR3 is CASSRLGGPAGDYGYTF. The CDR3 DNA sequence: TGTGCCAGCAGCCGCCTGGGAGGCCCTGCGGGAGACTATGGCTACACCTTC.

This rearrangement joins TRBV6-5 to TRBJ2-1, with 9 bases lining up with TRBD2. Germline V gene data show CDR1 as MNHEY and CDR2 as SVGAGI. V lost 6 bases and J lost 3; bases outside the gene matches: 6. CDR3 length: 15 amino acids. Here the CDR3 DNA reads TGTGCCAGCAGCTCCGGGACTAGCCGCTACAATGAGCAGTTCTTC. Translated, it gives CASSSGTSRYNEQFF.

This clone came up once. The chain links TRBV3-1 (or the pseudogene TRBV3-2) to TRBJ2-7; 11 nucleotides line up with TRBD2. Germline loops: CDR1 LGHDT, CDR2 YNNKEL (reference sequence). J lost 5 bases, V lost 3 bases, and 3 bases had no gene match. The CDR3 contains 14 residues. This CDR3 reads CASSQTSGNNEQYF. Written as DNA, the CDR3 is TGTGCCAGCAGCCAGACTAGCGGGAACAACGAGCAGTACTTC.

The rearrangement joins TRBV24-1 to TRBJ1-6; TRBD1 might be the D (6 bases). In germline, CDR1 is KGHDR, CDR2 SFDVKD. The CDR3 runs 15 residues. V lost 8 bases, J lost 9 bases, and 19 bases lay in between. CDR3 region: CATTRGRPGASPLHF. The CDR3 DNA follows: TGTGCCACCACCCGTGGACGGCCAGGGGCTTCACCCCTCCACTTT.

This sequence joins TRBV6-2 or TRBV6-3 and TRBJ2-1; a weak D match, TRBD1 (6 bases). The CDR3 has 16 amino acids. CDR1 MNHEY and CDR2 SVGEGT come from the germline V gene. Trimming shortened V by 5 bases and J by 0 bases, and 14 bases separated the two germline ends. CDR3 in amino acids: CASSGRGPSSYNEQFF. The CDR3 region has the DNA TGTGCCAGCAGTGGCAGGGGCCCTTCCTCCTACAATGAGCAGTTCTTC.